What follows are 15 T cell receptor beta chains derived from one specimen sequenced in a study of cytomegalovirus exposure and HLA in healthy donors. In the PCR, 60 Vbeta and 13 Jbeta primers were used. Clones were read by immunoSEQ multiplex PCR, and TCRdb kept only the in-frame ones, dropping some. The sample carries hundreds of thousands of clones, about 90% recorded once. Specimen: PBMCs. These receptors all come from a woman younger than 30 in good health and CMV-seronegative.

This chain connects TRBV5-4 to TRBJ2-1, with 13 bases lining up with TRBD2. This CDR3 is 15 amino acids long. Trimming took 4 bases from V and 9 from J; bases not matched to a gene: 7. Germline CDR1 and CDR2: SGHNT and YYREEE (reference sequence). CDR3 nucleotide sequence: TGTGCCAGCAGCCCCACTAGCGGGGGGGCCCCTGAGCAGTTCTTC. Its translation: CASSPTSGGAPEQFF.

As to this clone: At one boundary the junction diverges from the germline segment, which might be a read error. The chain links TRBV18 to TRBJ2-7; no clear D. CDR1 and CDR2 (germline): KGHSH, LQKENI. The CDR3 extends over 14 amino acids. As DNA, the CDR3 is TGTGCCAGCTCACCAACGGTAGACTCCCACGAGCAGTACTTC. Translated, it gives CASSPTVDSHEQYF.

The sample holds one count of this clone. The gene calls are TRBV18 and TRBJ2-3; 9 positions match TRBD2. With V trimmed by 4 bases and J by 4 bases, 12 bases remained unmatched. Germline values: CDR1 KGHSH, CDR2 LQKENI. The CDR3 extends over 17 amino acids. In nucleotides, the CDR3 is TGTGCCAGCTCACTCTCCGCGGGAGGGAGTGGCCCAGATACGCAGTATTTT. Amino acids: CASSLSAGGSGPDTQYF. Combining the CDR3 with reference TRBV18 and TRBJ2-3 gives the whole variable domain NAGVMQNPRHLVRRRGQEARLRCSPMKGHSHVYWYRQLPEEGLKFMVYLQKENIIDESGMPKERFSAEFPKEGPSILRIQQVVRGDSAAYFCASSLSAGGSGPDTQYFGPGTRLTVL.

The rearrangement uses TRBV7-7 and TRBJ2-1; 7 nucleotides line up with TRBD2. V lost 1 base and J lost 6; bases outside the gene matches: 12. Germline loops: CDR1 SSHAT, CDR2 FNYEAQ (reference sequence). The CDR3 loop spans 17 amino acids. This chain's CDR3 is CASSLGSGGLKSNEQFF. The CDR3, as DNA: TGTGCCAGCAGCTTAGGATCGGGGGGACTGAAGAGCAATGAGCAGTTCTTC.

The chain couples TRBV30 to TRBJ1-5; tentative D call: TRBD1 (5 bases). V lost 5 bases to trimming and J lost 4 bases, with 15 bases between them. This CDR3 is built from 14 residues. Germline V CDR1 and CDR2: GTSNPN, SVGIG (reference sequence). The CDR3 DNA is TGTGCCTGGTCCTCATGGGGGGGGAATCAGCCCCAGCATTTT. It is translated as CAWSSWGGNQPQHF.

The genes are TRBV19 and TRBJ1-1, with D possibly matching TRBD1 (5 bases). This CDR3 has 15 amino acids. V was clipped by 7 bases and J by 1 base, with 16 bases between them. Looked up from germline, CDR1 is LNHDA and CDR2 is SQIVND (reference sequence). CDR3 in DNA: TGTGCCAGTACCTTTCGAGCCAGGGAGAACACTGAAGCTTTCTTT. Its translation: CASTFRARENTEAFF.

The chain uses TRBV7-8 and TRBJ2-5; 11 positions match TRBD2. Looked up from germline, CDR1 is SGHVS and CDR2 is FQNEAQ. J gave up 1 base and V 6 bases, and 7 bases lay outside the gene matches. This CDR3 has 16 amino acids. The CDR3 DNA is TGTGCCAGCAGTTATAGACTAGCGGGGACCCAAGAGACCCAGTACTTC. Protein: CASSYRLAGTQETQYF.

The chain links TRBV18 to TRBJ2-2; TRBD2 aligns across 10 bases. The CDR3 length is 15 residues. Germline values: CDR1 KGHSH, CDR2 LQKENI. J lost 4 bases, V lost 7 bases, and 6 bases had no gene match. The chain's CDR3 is CASCSGGPPTGELFF. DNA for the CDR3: TGTGCCAGCTGTAGCGGGGGGCCCCCCACCGGGGAGCTGTTTTTT.

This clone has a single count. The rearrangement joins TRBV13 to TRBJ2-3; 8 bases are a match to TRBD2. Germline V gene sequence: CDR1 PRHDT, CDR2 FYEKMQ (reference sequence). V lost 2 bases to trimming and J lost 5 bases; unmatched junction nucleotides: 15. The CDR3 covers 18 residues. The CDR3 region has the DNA TGTGCCAGCAGCTTAAGAGTCCGGCGCGGGGGGCCAAGAGATACGCAGTATTTT. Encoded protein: CASSLRVRRGGPRDTQYF.

The CDR3 sequence is CASSAGLGGEQYF. Here the CDR3 DNA reads TGTGCCAGCAGTGCGGGACTTGGTGGCGAGCAGTACTTC. The rearrangement uses TRBV9 and TRBJ2-7, with TRBD2 as a possible D gene (6 bases). V lost 5 bases and J 6 bases, leaving 15 bases between the germline ends. Per germline, CDR1 SGDLS and CDR2 YYNGEE. The CDR3 totals 13 residues.

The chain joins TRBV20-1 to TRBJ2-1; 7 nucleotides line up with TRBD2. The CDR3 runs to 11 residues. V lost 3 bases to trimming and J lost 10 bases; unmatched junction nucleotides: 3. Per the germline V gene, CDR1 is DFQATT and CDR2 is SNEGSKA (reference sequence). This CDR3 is CSASGEGEQFF. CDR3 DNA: TGCAGTGCTAGCGGGGAGGGAGAGCAGTTCTTC.

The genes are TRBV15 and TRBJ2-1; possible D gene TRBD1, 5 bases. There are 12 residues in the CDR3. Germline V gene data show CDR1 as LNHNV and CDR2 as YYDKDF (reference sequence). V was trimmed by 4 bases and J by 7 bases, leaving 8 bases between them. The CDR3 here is CATSTPGNEQFF. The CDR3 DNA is TGTGCCACCAGCACCCCAGGGAATGAGCAGTTCTTC.

For the CDR3, the DNA is TGTGCCAGCAGCTTGTCTCCTAGCACAGATACGCAGTATTTT. Encoded protein: CASSLSPSTDTQYF. V gene TRBV7-3 combines with J gene TRBJ2-3; D not certain. Germline V gene data show CDR1 as SGHTA and CDR2 as FQGTGA. This CDR3 spans 14 amino acids. Trimming took off 3 bases at V and 0 bases at J, with 7 bases between the two ends.

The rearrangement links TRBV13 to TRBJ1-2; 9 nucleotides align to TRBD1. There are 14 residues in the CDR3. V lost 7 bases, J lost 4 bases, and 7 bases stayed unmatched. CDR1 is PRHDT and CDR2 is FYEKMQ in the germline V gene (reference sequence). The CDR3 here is CASTHRGQGYGYTF. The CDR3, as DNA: TGTGCCAGCACCCACAGGGGGCAAGGCTATGGCTACACCTTC.

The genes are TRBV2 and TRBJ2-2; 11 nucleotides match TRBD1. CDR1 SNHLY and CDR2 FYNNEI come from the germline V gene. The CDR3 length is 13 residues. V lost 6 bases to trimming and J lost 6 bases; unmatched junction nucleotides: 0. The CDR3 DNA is TGTGCCAGCAGGGACAGGGGGCCCGGGGAGCTGTTTTTT. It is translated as CASRDRGPGELFF.